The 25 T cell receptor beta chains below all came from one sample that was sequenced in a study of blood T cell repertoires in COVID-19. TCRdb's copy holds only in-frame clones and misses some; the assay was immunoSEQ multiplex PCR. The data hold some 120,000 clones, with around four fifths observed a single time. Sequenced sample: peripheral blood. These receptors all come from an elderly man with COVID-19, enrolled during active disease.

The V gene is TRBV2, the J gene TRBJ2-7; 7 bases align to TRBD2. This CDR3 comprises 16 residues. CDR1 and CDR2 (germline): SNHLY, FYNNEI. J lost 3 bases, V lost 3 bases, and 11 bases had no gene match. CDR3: CASSDQAAGFGYEQYF. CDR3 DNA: TGTGCCAGCAGTGATCAGGCAGCGGGGTTCGGCTACGAGCAGTACTTC. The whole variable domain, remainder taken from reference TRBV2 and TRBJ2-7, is EPEVTQTPSHQVTQMGQEVILRCVPISNHLYFYWYRQILGQKVEFLVSFYNNEISEKSEIFDDQFSVERPDGSNFTLKIRSTKLEDSAMYFCASSDQAAGFGYEQYFGPGTRLTVT.

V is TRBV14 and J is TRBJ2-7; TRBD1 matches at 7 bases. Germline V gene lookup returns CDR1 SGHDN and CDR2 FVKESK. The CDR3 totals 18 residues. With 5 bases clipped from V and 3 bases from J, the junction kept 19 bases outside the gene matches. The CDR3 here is CASSETGYLGRIIYEQYF. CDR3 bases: TGTGCCAGCAGCGAGACAGGGTATTTGGGCCGAATCATCTACGAGCAGTACTTC.

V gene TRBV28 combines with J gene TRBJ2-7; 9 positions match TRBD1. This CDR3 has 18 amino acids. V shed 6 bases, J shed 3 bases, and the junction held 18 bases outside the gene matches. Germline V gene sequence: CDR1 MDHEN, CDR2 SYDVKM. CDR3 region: CASSPFPWETGGSYEQYF. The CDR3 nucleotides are TGTGCCAGCAGCCCCTTCCCCTGGGAGACAGGGGGAAGCTACGAGCAGTACTTC.

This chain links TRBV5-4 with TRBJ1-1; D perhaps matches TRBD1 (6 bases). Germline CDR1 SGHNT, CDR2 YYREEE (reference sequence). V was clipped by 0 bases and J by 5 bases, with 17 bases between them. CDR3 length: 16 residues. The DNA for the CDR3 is TGTGCCAGCAGCTTGGGGATTGGGCAGGGGATGACTGAAGCTTTCTTT. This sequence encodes CASSLGIGQGMTEAFF.

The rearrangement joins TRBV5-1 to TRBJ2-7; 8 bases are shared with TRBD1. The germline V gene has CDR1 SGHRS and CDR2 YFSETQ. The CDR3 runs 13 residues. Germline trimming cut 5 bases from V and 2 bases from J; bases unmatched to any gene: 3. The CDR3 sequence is CASRTGATYEQYF. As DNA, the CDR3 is TGCGCCAGCAGGACAGGGGCCACCTACGAGCAGTACTTC.

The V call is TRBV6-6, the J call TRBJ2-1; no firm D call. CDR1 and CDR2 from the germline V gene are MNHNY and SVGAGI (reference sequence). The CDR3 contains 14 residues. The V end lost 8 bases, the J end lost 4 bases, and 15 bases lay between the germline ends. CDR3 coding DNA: TGTGCCAGCGAGGATCTCCCCCCTTACAATGAGCAGTTCTTC. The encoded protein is CASEDLPPYNEQFF.

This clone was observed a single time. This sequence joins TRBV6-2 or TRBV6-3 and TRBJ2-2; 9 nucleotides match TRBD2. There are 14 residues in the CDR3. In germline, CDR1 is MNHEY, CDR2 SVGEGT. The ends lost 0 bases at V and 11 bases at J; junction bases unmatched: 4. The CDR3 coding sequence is TGTGCCAGCAGTTACTCGGGTAGCGGGAGAGAGCTGTTTTTT. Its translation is CASSYSGSGRELFF.

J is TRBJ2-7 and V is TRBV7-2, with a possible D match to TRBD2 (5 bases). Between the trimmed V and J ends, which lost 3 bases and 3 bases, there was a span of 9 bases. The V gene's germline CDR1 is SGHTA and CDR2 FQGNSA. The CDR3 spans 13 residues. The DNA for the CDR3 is TGTGCCAGCAGCTTCGAGGGATTCTACGAGCAGTACTTC. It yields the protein CASSFEGFYEQYF.

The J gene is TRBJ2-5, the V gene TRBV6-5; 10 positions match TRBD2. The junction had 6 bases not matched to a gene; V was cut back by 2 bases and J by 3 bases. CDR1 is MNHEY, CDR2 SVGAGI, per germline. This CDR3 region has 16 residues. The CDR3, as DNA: TGTGCCAGCAGTTACGCGGTAGCGGGAGGTGAAGAGACCCAGTACTTC. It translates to CASSYAVAGGEETQYF.

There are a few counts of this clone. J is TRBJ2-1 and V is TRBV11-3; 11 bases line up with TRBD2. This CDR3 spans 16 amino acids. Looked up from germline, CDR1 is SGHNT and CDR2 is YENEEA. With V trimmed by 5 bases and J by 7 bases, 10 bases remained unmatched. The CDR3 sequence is CASSQGTSGKGNEQFF. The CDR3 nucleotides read TGTGCCAGCAGCCAAGGGACTAGCGGTAAAGGGAATGAGCAGTTCTTC. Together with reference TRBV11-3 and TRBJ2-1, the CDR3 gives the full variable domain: EAGVVQSPRYKIIEKKQPVAFWCNPISGHNTLYWYLQNLGQGPELLIRYENEEAVDDSQLPKDRFSAERLKGVDSTLKIQPAELGDSAVYLCASSQGTSGKGNEQFFGPGTRLTVL.

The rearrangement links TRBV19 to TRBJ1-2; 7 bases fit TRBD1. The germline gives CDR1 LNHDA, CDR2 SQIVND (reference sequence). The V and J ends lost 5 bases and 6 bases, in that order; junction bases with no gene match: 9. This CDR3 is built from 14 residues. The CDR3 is CASSRQGAVHGYTF. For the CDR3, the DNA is TGTGCCAGTAGTCGACAGGGTGCAGTTCATGGCTACACCTTC.

CDR3 nucleotides: TGTGCCAGCTCACCAAGCACAGGAGCGTCACCCCTCCACTTT. It codes for CASSPSTGASPLHF. This sequence joins TRBV18 and TRBJ1-6, with a tentative D call TRBD1 (5 bases). The CDR3 is 14 amino acids. In germline, CDR1 is KGHSH, CDR2 LQKENI. With 2 bases removed from V and 10 bases from J, the gap between germline ends came to 12 bases.

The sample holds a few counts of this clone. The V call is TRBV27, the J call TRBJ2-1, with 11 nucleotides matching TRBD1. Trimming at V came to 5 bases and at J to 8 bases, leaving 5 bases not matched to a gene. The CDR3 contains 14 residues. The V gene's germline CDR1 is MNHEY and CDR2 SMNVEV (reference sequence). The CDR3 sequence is CASSPRTGGYEQFF. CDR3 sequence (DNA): TGTGCCAGCAGTCCGAGGACAGGGGGCTATGAGCAGTTCTTC.

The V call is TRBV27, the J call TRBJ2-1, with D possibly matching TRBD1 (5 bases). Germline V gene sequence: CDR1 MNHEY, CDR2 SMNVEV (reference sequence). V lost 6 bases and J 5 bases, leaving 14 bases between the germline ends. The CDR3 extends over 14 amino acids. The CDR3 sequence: CASRPTEFNNEQFF. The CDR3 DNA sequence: TGTGCCAGCAGACCGACAGAATTTAACAATGAGCAGTTCTTC.

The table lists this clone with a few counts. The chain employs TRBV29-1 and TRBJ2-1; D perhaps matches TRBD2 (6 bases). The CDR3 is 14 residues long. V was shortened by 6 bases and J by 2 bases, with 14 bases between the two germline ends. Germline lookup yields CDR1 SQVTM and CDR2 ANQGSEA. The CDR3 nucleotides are TGCAGCGTGGAGGTGGAGGGCACCTACAATGAGCAGTTCTTC. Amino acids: CSVEVEGTYNEQFF.

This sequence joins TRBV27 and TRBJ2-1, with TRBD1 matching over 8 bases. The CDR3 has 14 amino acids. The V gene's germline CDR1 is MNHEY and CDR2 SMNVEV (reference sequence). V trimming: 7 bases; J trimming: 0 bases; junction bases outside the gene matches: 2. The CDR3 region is CASTTGGSYNEQFF. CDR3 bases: TGTGCCAGCACCACAGGGGGCTCCTACAATGAGCAGTTCTTC.

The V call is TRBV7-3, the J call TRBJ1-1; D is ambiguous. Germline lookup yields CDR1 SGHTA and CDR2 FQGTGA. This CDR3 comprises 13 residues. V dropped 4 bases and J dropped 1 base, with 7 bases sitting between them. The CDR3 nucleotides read TGTGCCAGCAGCTCCGGGTGGAACACTGAAGCTTTCTTT. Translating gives CASSSGWNTEAFF.

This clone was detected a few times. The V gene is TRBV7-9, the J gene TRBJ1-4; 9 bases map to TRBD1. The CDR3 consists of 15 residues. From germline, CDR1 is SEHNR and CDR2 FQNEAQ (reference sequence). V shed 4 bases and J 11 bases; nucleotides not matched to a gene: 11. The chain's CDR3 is CASSSQGAPAEKLFF. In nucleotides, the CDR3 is TGTGCCAGCAGCTCACAGGGGGCCCCCGCGGAGAAACTGTTTTTT.

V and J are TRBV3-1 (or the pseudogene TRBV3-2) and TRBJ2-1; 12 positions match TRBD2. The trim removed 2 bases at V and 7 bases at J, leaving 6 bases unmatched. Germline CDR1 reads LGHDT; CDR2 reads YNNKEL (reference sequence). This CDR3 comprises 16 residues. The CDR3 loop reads CASSQYGTSGFNEQFF. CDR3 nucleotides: TGTGCCAGCAGCCAATACGGGACTAGCGGGTTTAATGAGCAGTTCTTC.

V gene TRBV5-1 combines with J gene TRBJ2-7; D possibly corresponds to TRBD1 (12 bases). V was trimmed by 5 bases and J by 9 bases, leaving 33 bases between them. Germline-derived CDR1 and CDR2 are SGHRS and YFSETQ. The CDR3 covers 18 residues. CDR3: CASSGGTGGELAGDRQYF. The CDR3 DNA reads TGCGCCAGCAGTGGGGGGACAGGGGGCGAACTAGCGGGAGATCGGCAGTACTTC.

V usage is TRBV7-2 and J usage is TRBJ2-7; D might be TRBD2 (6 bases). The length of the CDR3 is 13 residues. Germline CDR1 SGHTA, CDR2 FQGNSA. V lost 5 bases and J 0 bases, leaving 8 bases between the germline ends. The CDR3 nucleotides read TGTGCCAGCAGCCGCGGGATCTCCTACGAGCAGTACTTC. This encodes CASSRGISYEQYF.

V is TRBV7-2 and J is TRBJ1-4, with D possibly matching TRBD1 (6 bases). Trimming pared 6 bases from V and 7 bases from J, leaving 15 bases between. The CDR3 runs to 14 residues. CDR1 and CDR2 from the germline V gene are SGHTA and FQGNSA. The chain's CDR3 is CASRWGRGSEKLFF. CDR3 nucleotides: TGTGCCAGCAGGTGGGGGCGTGGAAGTGAAAAACTGTTTTTT.

The CDR3 here is CASSQVQASTDTQYF. DNA of the CDR3: TGTGCCAGCAGCCAAGTCCAGGCAAGCACAGATACGCAGTATTTT. This chain connects TRBV4-2 to TRBJ2-3, with D hard to call. The V gene's germline CDR1 is LGHNA and CDR2 YNFKEQ. The CDR3 length is 15 residues. V gave up 1 base and J gave up 0 bases, with 8 bases separating them.

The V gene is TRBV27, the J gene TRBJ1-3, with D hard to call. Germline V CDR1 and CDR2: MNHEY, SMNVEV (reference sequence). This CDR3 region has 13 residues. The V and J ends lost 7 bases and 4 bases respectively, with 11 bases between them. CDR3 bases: TGTGCCAGCAAATCGTCCCGGGGAAACACCATATATTTT. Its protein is CASKSSRGNTIYF.

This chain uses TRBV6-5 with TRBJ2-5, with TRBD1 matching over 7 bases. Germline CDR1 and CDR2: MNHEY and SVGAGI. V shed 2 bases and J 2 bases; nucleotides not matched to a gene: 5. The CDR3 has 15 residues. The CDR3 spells CASSYRGRGQETQYF. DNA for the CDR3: TGTGCCAGCAGTTACAGGGGGCGCGGGCAAGAGACCCAGTACTTC.